The clone carrying this T cell receptor (beta chain) has a single count. The data were taken from a study of cytotoxic CD8 clonotypes in ibrutinib-treated CLL. Some clones are missing from TCRdb's copy, which holds only in-frame ones; the method was immunoSEQ multiplex PCR. This sample yields about 140,000 clones, of which approximately 90% are seen a single time; approximately 10% belongs to the top ten. Germline values: CDR1 MNHEY, CDR2 SVGAGI. V lost 7 bases to trimming and J lost 5 bases; unmatched junction nucleotides: 8. CDR3 length: 14 amino acids. The origin of this receptor is a human donor with chronic lymphocytic leukemia. The chain has TRBV6-5 and TRBJ2-7; 10 nucleotides match TRBD2. The sequenced sample was PBMCs, obtained after 12 months of ibrutinib treatment. CDR3 nucleotides: TGTGCCAGCACCTTAGCGGGAGGTAGAGACGAGCAGTACTTC. This sequence encodes CASTLAGGRDEQYF.